A selection of T cell receptor beta chains follows, all from one sample in a study of blood T cell repertoires in COVID-19. Clones were sequenced by immunoSEQ multiplex PCR, and TCRdb holds only the in-frame ones, with some missing. The data hold under 250,000 clones, with around 84% observed a single time. The sequencing sample was made of peripheral blood. These TCRs come from a woman aged 40 to 50 who had recovered from COVID-19. The CDR3 runs from the conserved cysteine through the conserved F or W. The D gene is left open where the match is weak. Part of the rows lack a size; the others show once, few, many or a class for expanded clones.

J: TRBJ2-7
V: TRBV4-1
size: -
D: TRBD1
DNA: TGCGCCAGCAGCCAAGAACCGGGACAGGGGAAGTACTACGAGCAGTACTTC
CDR3: CASSQEPGQGKYYEQYF

J: TRBJ1-6
V: TRBV12-3/TRBV12-4
size: -
D: -
DNA: TGTGCCAGCAGTCCCCGTCGGGATTCACCCCTCCACTTT
CDR3: CASSPRRDSPLHF

J: TRBJ2-1
V: TRBV29-1
size: few
D: TRBD2
DNA: TGCAGCGTTGAGGGGACTAGCGGGGGGGCAAACAATGAGCAGTTCTTC
CDR3: CSVEGTSGGANNEQFF

J: TRBJ1-4
V: TRBV5-1
size: -
D: -
DNA: TGCGCCAGCAGCTTGGCCGTAAGGGGGACTAATGAAAAACTGTTTTTT
CDR3: CASSLAVRGTNEKLFF

J: TRBJ1-5
V: TRBV5-6
size: -
D: TRBD1
DNA: TGTGCCAGCAGCTACAGGGGTAGGAATCAGCCCCAGCATTTT
CDR3: CASSYRGRNQPQHF

J: TRBJ1-3
V: TRBV27
size: once
D: -
DNA: TGTGCCAGCAGTGTGAACAGAGACTCTGGAAACACCATATATTTT
CDR3: CASSVNRDSGNTIYF

J: TRBJ1-1
V: TRBV7-2
size: -
D: -
DNA: TGTGCCAGCAGCTTCGACAGTAACACTGAAGCTTTCTTT
CDR3: CASSFDSNTEAFF

J: TRBJ1-6
V: TRBV2
size: -
D: -
DNA: TGTGCCAGCAACTTAGGAGGCACACCCCTCCACTTT
CDR3: CASNLGGTPLHF

J: TRBJ1-4
V: TRBV5-8
size: -
D: -
DNA: TGTGCCAGCAGCTGGGGGGGAAGCGGAACTAATGAAAAACTGTTTTTT
CDR3: CASSWGGSGTNEKLFF

J: TRBJ2-1
V: TRBV5-1
size: few
D: TRBD2
DNA: TGCGCCAGCAGCACCACTAGCGGGGCCTACAATGAGCAGTTCTTC
CDR3: CASSTTSGAYNEQFF

J: TRBJ2-3
V: TRBV11-2
size: once
D: TRBD2
DNA: TGTGCCAGCAGCTTAGGGGGAGCGGGGGGCACAGATACGCAGTATTTT
CDR3: CASSLGGAGGTDTQYF

J: TRBJ1-1
V: TRBV19
size: -
D: -
DNA: TGTGCCAGTAGTCAGGAGGTCAGATACACTGAAGCTTTCTTT
CDR3: CASSQEVRYTEAFF

J: TRBJ1-2
V: TRBV4-1
size: -
D: TRBD1
DNA: TGCGCCAGCAGCCATCCCAAGAAAAACTCCGGGACAGGGGACTCCGTCTATGGCTACACCTTC
CDR3: CASSHPKKNSGTGDSVYGYTF

J: TRBJ1-1
V: TRBV11-1
size: -
D: -
DNA: TGTGCCAGCAGGCCCGGACAGCCGAACACTGAAGCTTTCTTT
CDR3: CASRPGQPNTEAFF

J: TRBJ2-3
V: TRBV5-1
size: few
D: -
DNA: TGCGCCAGCAGCTTGACCCGGGGATCCACAGATACGCAGTATTTT
CDR3: CASSLTRGSTDTQYF

J: TRBJ2-3
V: TRBV27
size: once
D: -
DNA: TGTGCCAGCACCGACCCTGGGAGTGGCACAGATACGCAGTATTTT
CDR3: CASTDPGSGTDTQYF

J: TRBJ2-1
V: TRBV5-1
size: -
D: -
DNA: TGCGCCAGCAGCTTGGCCAATTCGGGCTACAATGAGCAGTTCTTC
CDR3: CASSLANSGYNEQFF

J: TRBJ1-5
V: TRBV10-3
size: -
D: -
DNA: TGTGCCATCAGTGCGCAGGGGTTGGGCAATCAGCCCCAGCATTTT
CDR3: CAISAQGLGNQPQHF

J: TRBJ2-3
V: TRBV13
size: -
D: -
DNA: TGTGCCAGCAGCCGGTCCGGGTGGGTCACAGATACGCAGTATTTT
CDR3: CASSRSGWVTDTQYF

J: TRBJ1-2
V: TRBV19
size: -
D: TRBD1
DNA: TGTGCCAGTAGTGACGGACAGGCGAACTATCGGGGCTACACCTTC
CDR3: CASSDGQANYRGYTF

J: TRBJ2-7
V: TRBV28
size: once
D: TRBD2
DNA: TGTGCCAGCGGATCGTCCGGGACTACCTACGAGCAGTACTTC
CDR3: CASGSSGTTYEQYF

J: TRBJ2-7
V: TRBV6-5
size: -
D: -
DNA: TGTGCCAGCAGACGCGGGGCGGTCTACGAGCAGTACTTC
CDR3: CASRRGAVYEQYF

J: TRBJ2-2
V: TRBV6-5
size: -
D: -
DNA: TGTGCCAGCAGTTACCGGGACACCGGGGAGCTGTTTTTT
CDR3: CASSYRDTGELFF

J: TRBJ1-4
V: TRBV19
size: -
D: TRBD1
DNA: TGTGCCAGTAGTTTTCCCGGACAGGGTTTAAATGAAAAACTGTTTTTT
CDR3: CASSFPGQGLNEKLFF

J: TRBJ1-5
V: TRBV6-5
size: -
D: -
DNA: TGTGCCAGCAGTCCCCGAGGCGGAGCGGATCAGCCCCAGCATTTT
CDR3: CASSPRGGADQPQHF

J: TRBJ1-2
V: TRBV18
size: -
D: TRBD1
DNA: TGTGCCAGCTCACGGACCGGGACAGGGAGGGATGGCTACACCTTC
CDR3: CASSRTGTGRDGYTF

J: TRBJ2-3
V: TRBV7-9
size: -
D: -
DNA: TGTGCCAGCAGCTTGGTCGGAGGCGGGTTTACGCAGTATTTT
CDR3: CASSLVGGGFTQYF

J: TRBJ1-2
V: TRBV5-6
size: once
D: -
DNA: TGTGCCAGCAGCGCCTTGGGCCAGGGTTCGAGCTATGGCTACACCTTC
CDR3: CASSALGQGSSYGYTF

J: TRBJ1-4
V: TRBV6-5
size: -
D: -
DNA: TGTGCCAGCAGTATATTCCGGGCAACTAATGAAAAACTGTTTTTT
CDR3: CASSIFRATNEKLFF

J: TRBJ2-5
V: TRBV2
size: -
D: -
DNA: TGTGCCAGCAGGGGCGGGGTGGGACAAGAGACCCAGTACTTC
CDR3: CASRGGVGQETQYF

J: TRBJ1-4
V: TRBV3-1/TRBV3-2
size: -
D: -
DNA: TGTGCCAGCAGCCAAGATGGGCCGGGAGGAATGAATGAAAAACTGTTTTTT
CDR3: CASSQDGPGGMNEKLFF

J: TRBJ1-1
V: TRBV11-3
size: few
D: TRBD1
DNA: TGTGCCAGCAGCCCTCAGGGGACAGGGGGCCGGACTGAAGCTTTCTTT
CDR3: CASSPQGTGGRTEAFF

J: TRBJ2-7
V: TRBV28
size: -
D: -
DNA: TGTGCCACCCGCAGCGACGAAGGTGGCTCCTACGAGCAGTACTTC
CDR3: CATRSDEGGSYEQYF

J: TRBJ2-1
V: TRBV19
size: -
D: TRBD1
DNA: TGTGCCAGTAGTGTTCCGGGACAGGGGCAGGGTAATGAGCAGTTCTTC
CDR3: CASSVPGQGQGNEQFF

J: TRBJ1-4
V: TRBV4-1
size: few
D: TRBD1
DNA: TGCGCCAGCAGCCAGTCACAGGGGTCGGATGAAAAACTGTTTTTT
CDR3: CASSQSQGSDEKLFF

J: TRBJ2-1
V: TRBV7-2
size: -
D: TRBD2
DNA: TGTGCCAGCAGCTTAAACTCGGGGGGGCCCTCTGGGGAGCAGTTCTTC
CDR3: CASSLNSGGPSGEQFF

J: TRBJ1-1
V: TRBV5-4
size: -
D: -
DNA: TGTGCCAGCAGCCCTAGAAACACTGAAGCTTTCTTT
CDR3: CASSPRNTEAFF

J: TRBJ2-7
V: TRBV14
size: -
D: -
DNA: TGTGCCAGCAGCCAAGGGCTTACCTACGAGCAGTACTTC
CDR3: CASSQGLTYEQYF

J: TRBJ1-5
V: TRBV7-8
size: -
D: -
DNA: TGTGCCAGCAGCTTAGTCGGGGGGGCGGGCAATCAGCCCCAGCATTTT
CDR3: CASSLVGGAGNQPQHF

J: TRBJ1-5
V: TRBV7-9
size: -
D: TRBD1
DNA: TGTGCCAGCAGCAGACAGGGGGGCAATCAGCCCCAGCATTTT
CDR3: CASSRQGGNQPQHF

J: TRBJ2-5
V: TRBV5-1
size: -
D: TRBD1
DNA: TGCGCCAGCAGTAGAGGGGACAGACCGGGGATGGAGACCCAGTACTTC
CDR3: CASSRGDRPGMETQYF

J: TRBJ1-1
V: TRBV11-2
size: -
D: TRBD1
DNA: TGTGCCAGCAGCAGAGGACAGGGGCCCGAAGCTTTCTTT
CDR3: CASSRGQGPEAFF

J: TRBJ1-1
V: TRBV7-2
size: -
D: TRBD1
DNA: TGTGCCAGCAGCTTACAGTCGGACAGGGGTACTGAAGCTTTCTTT
CDR3: CASSLQSDRGTEAFF

J: TRBJ2-3
V: TRBV18
size: -
D: -
DNA: TGTGCCAGCTCACAGTCACGAGGAGATACGCAGTATTTT
CDR3: CASSQSRGDTQYF

J: TRBJ2-3
V: TRBV6-6
size: -
D: -
DNA: TGTGCCAGCAGTTACTTTGCGGGGAGCACAGATACGCAGTATTTT
CDR3: CASSYFAGSTDTQYF

J: TRBJ2-7
V: TRBV7-2
size: -
D: -
DNA: TGTGCCAGCAGCTTAGCGCAGGGTAGATACGAGCAGTACTTC
CDR3: CASSLAQGRYEQYF

J: TRBJ1-5
V: TRBV7-9
size: -
D: TRBD1
DNA: TGTGCCAGCAGCTTATTCGCAGGGGGCCCCAATCAGCCCCAGCATTTT
CDR3: CASSLFAGGPNQPQHF

J: TRBJ1-6
V: TRBV5-4
size: -
D: TRBD1
DNA: TGTGCCAGCAGCTTGGGAGGTCAGGGGGATTCACCCCTCCACTTT
CDR3: CASSLGGQGDSPLHF

J: TRBJ1-5
V: TRBV6-5
size: -
D: -
DNA: TGTGCCAGCAGGCGGGGGGGTGATCAGCCCCAGCATTTT
CDR3: CASRRGGDQPQHF

J: TRBJ2-1
V: TRBV4-1
size: few
D: TRBD1
DNA: TGCGCCACGACAGGGGGGCCCACCTACAATGAGCAGTTCTTC
CDR3: CATTGGPTYNEQFF

J: TRBJ2-2
V: TRBV2
size: -
D: -
DNA: TGTGCCAGCAGTGAAACCCAACACAACACCGGGGAGCTGTTTTTT
CDR3: CASSETQHNTGELFF

J: TRBJ2-7
V: TRBV19
size: -
D: -
DNA: TGTGCCAGTAGTATCCCCGGCGGAGCCTACGAGCAGTACTTC
CDR3: CASSIPGGAYEQYF

J: TRBJ1-2
V: TRBV7-9
size: -
D: TRBD1
DNA: TGTGCCAGCAGCTTAACCCGGGACAGGGTGGGAGACTATGGCTACACCTTC
CDR3: CASSLTRDRVGDYGYTF

J: TRBJ2-2
V: TRBV5-1
size: -
D: TRBD1
DNA: TGCGCCAGCAGCGCCCGACAGGGGGCGCGGACCGGGGAGCTGTTTTTT
CDR3: CASSARQGARTGELFF

J: TRBJ1-2
V: TRBV3-1/TRBV3-2
size: -
D: -
DNA: TGTGCCAGCAGCCCTTCACAGCCCCGATATGGCTACACCTTC
CDR3: CASSPSQPRYGYTF

J: TRBJ1-2
V: TRBV3-1/TRBV3-2
size: many
D: -
DNA: TGTGCCAGCAGCCAATTAAATGGCTACACCTTC
CDR3: CASSQLNGYTF

J: TRBJ2-2
V: TRBV27
size: -
D: -
DNA: TGTGCCAGCACCCCCGAGAGAGGGAGGACCGGGGAGCTGTTTTTT
CDR3: CASTPERGRTGELFF

J: TRBJ1-1
V: TRBV6-5
size: -
D: -
DNA: TGTGCCAGCAGTAGAAGGACAGCGAACACTGAAGCTTTCTTT
CDR3: CASSRRTANTEAFF

J: TRBJ2-1
V: TRBV7-2
size: -
D: TRBD2
DNA: TGTGCCAGCAGCCCTAGTGCGCTAGCGGGGGGGCACGAGCAGTTCTTC
CDR3: CASSPSALAGGHEQFF

J: TRBJ2-7
V: TRBV3-1/TRBV3-2
size: -
D: TRBD2
DNA: TGTGCCAGCAGCCAAGTAGGGCGGGGGGCCTACGAGCAGTACTTC
CDR3: CASSQVGRGAYEQYF